The table lists the clone carrying this T cell receptor beta chain with many counts. The target antigen is unknown. The study drew all its donors from Caucasian adults living in Nashville, Tennessee. The unsorted samples had some 90 million PBMCs used for genomic DNA. The sample is drawn from a study of shared clonotypes between healthy human individuals. With 4 bases clipped from V and 1 base from J, the junction kept 15 bases outside the gene matches. The V gene's germline CDR1 is GTSNPN and CDR2 SVGIG (reference sequence). The CDR3 length is 18 residues. Generated by immunoSEQ multiplex PCR, the TCRdb table keeps only in-frame clones and is missing some. Among around 500,000 clones, about three quarters were seen once, and the ten largest hold approximately 12%. Points from the study as a whole: Sampling was confined to blood; repertoires within tissues likely differ.

Input material: PBMCs. The receptor was isolated from a woman aged 40 to 55 in good health. Some clones in this sample may be carry-over from other donors' samples. The gene calls are TRBV30 and TRBJ2-5; the match to TRBD2 covers 10 bases. The CDR3 coding sequence is TGTGCCTGGACCCTAGGACTAGCGGCCCAGGTGGGCCAAGAGACCCAGTACTTC. It translates to CAWTLGLAAQVGQETQYF.